This T cell receptor (beta chain) was sequenced for a study of blood T cells in healthy people across ages. A sample-barcoded 5' primer and a J-beta primer mix were used in a second PCR of about 7 to 12 cycles. TCRdb redid the calling of the 5' RACE reads with MiXCR, one entry per CDR3 protein. The table records about 770,000 distinct CDR3 sequences, roughly 44% of them present only once. V was pared by 5 bases and J by 6 bases, with 19 bases between. The germline V gene encodes CDR1 DFQATT and CDR2 SNEGSKA (reference sequence). CDR3 size: 14 residues. This clonotype showed up many times. Material: blood. The sequence was obtained from a man between 60 and 70 years old in good health. V gene TRBV20-1 combines with J gene TRBJ1-2; D possibly corresponds to TRBD1 (5 bases). The DNA of the CDR3 is TGCAGTGCTTGGGCCGTGGCAGGGATGGATGGCTACACCTTC. Translated: CSAWAVAGMDGYTF.